What follows are 26 T cell receptor beta chains derived from one specimen sequenced in a study of T-cell reconstitution after alpha-beta-depleted transplantation in children. Unique molecular identifiers were built into the TCRbeta library. TCRdb processed the PCR reads anew with MiXCR; each CDR3 protein has one entry. The sample comprises roughly 200,000 distinct CDR3 sequences, under 8.5% of which are singletons, and 5.5% to 6.5% rests with the top ten. Material: PBMCs, obtained before TCRalphabeta/CD19-depleted stem cell transplant. These receptors came from a boy aged 2 to 9 with acute lymphoblastic leukemia, due to receive a stem cell transplant.

At least ten counts were recorded for this clonotype. The gene calls are TRBV29-1 and TRBJ2-3; D is possibly TRBD1 (6 bases). This CDR3 region has 14 residues. V was shortened by 3 bases and J by 0 bases, with 10 bases between the two germline ends. Germline V gene data show CDR1 as SQVTM and CDR2 as ANQGSEA. CDR3 in amino acids: CSVDRTVSTDTQYF. In DNA form, the CDR3 reads TGCAGCGTTGATAGGACAGTTAGCACAGATACGCAGTATTTT.

This clonotype was picked up many times. The J gene is TRBJ2-3, the V gene TRBV3-1; D not resolved. Deletions cut 3 bases from V and 5 bases from J, with 6 bases between. The CDR3 runs to 12 residues. CDR1 is LGHDT and CDR2 is YNNKEL in the germline V gene (reference sequence). The CDR3, as DNA: TGTGCCAGCAGCCACGACCTAGATACGCAGTATTTT. Translation: CASSHDLDTQYF.

This clonotype has a count of ten or more. In DNA form, the CDR3 reads TGTGCCAGCAGTTCTGGGACATTGAACACTGAAGCTTTCTTT. Translated: CASSSGTLNTEAFF. J is TRBJ1-1 and V is TRBV28; D is perhaps TRBD1 (6 bases). CDR1 and CDR2 (germline): MDHEN, SYDVKM. V dropped 4 bases and J dropped 0 bases, with 9 bases sitting between them. The CDR3 totals 14 residues.

Ten or more counts support this clonotype. This chain uses TRBV14 with TRBJ2-4, with D perhaps matching TRBD1 (5 bases). CDR3 length equals 14 residues. Germline CDR1 is SGHDN and CDR2 is FVKESK. The V gene lost 4 bases and the J gene lost 3 bases, with 10 bases spanning the gap. The CDR3 nucleotides are TGTGCCAGCAGCCCTTGGGGCGTCAAAAACATTCAGTACTTC. Its protein is CASSPWGVKNIQYF.

This clonotype was recorded many times. This chain connects TRBV10-3 to TRBJ1-4, with D perhaps TRBD1 (6 bases). Trimming took off 10 bases at V and 3 bases at J, with 12 bases between the two ends. Germline values: CDR1 ENHRY, CDR2 SYGVKD. The CDR3 contains 13 residues. The CDR3 loop is CATAGESNEKLFF. CDR3 nucleotide sequence: TGTGCCACCGCAGGGGAGTCTAATGAAAAACTGTTTTTT.

This chain joins TRBV28 and TRBJ1-5, with 9 positions matching TRBD1. Germline CDR1 and CDR2: MDHEN and SYDVKM. This CDR3 contains 16 residues. Germline trimming cut 2 bases from V and 1 base from J; bases unmatched to any gene: 3. The CDR3 DNA sequence: TGTGCCAGCAGTTTAACAGGGGGCGCGAGCAATCAGCCCCAGCATTTT. Its translation: CASSLTGGASNQPQHF.

This clonotype was detected ten times or more. The CDR3 region has the DNA TGCGCCAGCAGTGACTCAAGTAGTCAAGAGCAGTTCTTC. This sequence encodes CASSDSSSQEQFF. This sequence joins TRBV10-2 and TRBJ2-1; D is undetermined. Trimming took off 3 bases at V and 10 bases at J, with 13 bases between the two ends. Per the germline V gene, CDR1 is WSHSY and CDR2 is SAAADI. The CDR3 is made up of 13 amino acids.

This clonotype turned up a few times. This chain connects TRBV14 to TRBJ2-3, with 15 bases lining up with TRBD2. The CDR3 consists of 16 residues. The junction had 4 bases not matched to a gene; V was cut back by 4 bases and J by 5 bases. Germline V gene sequence: CDR1 SGHDN, CDR2 FVKESK. The CDR3 DNA is TGTGCCAGCAGCCCTGGACTAGCGGGAGGGGAAGATACGCAGTATTTT. This sequence encodes CASSPGLAGGEDTQYF.

J is TRBJ1-2 and V is TRBV20-1; D call uncertain. Germline V lookup: CDR1 DFQATT, CDR2 SNEGSKA (reference sequence). The CDR3 runs 9 residues. V lost 7 bases and J 8 bases, leaving 8 bases between the germline ends. CDR3 amino acids: CSVPLGYTF. The CDR3 DNA follows: TGCAGTGTACCGTTGGGCTACACCTTC.

This clonotype was counted at least ten times. The chain employs TRBV20-1 and TRBJ2-3, with D possibly TRBD2 on 5 matching bases. This CDR3 comprises 12 residues. V gave up 2 bases and J gave up 9 bases, with 12 bases separating them. Germline V gives CDR1 DFQATT, CDR2 SNEGSKA (reference sequence). The CDR3: CSARSTDYTQYF. CDR3 bases: TGCAGTGCTAGATCGACCGACTACACGCAGTATTTT.

In this sample, this clonotype turned up a few times. This chain connects TRBV7-2 to TRBJ1-1; tentative D call: TRBD1 (6 bases). Between the trimmed V and J ends, which lost 4 bases and 6 bases, there was a span of 18 bases. CDR3 length equals 15 residues. The germline V gene has CDR1 SGHTA and CDR2 FQGNSA. CDR3 protein: CASSWGRGPFSEAFF. In nucleotides, the CDR3 is TGTGCCAGCAGCTGGGGCCGGGGGCCGTTCTCTGAAGCTTTCTTT.

In this sample, this clonotype turned up many times. The chain uses TRBV6-1 and TRBJ1-1, with 7 bases lining up with TRBD1. The J segment lost 7 bases and the V segment lost 7 bases, leaving 9 bases of the junction unmatched. The CDR3 covers 13 residues. The germline V gene has CDR1 MNHNS and CDR2 SASEGT. The CDR3 sequence: CASTLNRGREAFF. The CDR3 region has the DNA TGTGCCAGCACCCTAAACAGGGGACGTGAAGCTTTCTTT.

In this sample, this clonotype turned up many times. The J gene is TRBJ1-1, the V gene TRBV6-2 or TRBV6-3, with 8 bases that match TRBD1. The germline V gene has CDR1 MNHEY and CDR2 SVGEGT. The CDR3 is 15 amino acids. V lost 8 bases and J lost 8; bases outside the gene matches: 16. CDR3 nucleotide sequence: TGTGCCAGCCACACTGCGGGACAGGAGGGCAGAGAAGCTTTCTTT. Its protein product is CASHTAGQEGREAFF.

On this clonotype itself: A much larger clone is a single base away; this may be a read error. The V call is TRBV7-3, the J call TRBJ2-1, with D perhaps assigned TRBD1 or TRBD2 (5 bases each). The germline V gene has CDR1 SGHTA and CDR2 FQGTGA. CDR3 length equals 16 residues. Trimming cost V 7 bases and J 0 bases, with 16 bases left between them. The CDR3 DNA follows: TGTGCCAGCAACCCGGTGGGGGTGAGCTCCTACAATGAGCAGTTCTTC. It translates to CASNPVGVSSYNEQFF.

The V and J genes are TRBV20-1 and TRBJ1-4; 7 bases are a match to TRBD1. V was pared by 1 base and J by 8 bases, with 7 bases of the junction left unmatched. CDR3 size: 14 residues. Germline CDR1 reads DFQATT; CDR2 reads SNEGSKA (reference sequence). The CDR3 spells CSARVLQGIEKLFF. The CDR3 region has the DNA TGCAGTGCTAGAGTGTTACAGGGGATCGAAAAACTGTTTTTT.

This clonotype was seen many times. The chain employs TRBV28 and TRBJ2-3, with TRBD2 identical over 7 bases. The trim removed 5 bases at V and 5 bases at J, leaving 19 bases unmatched. The CDR3 contains 18 residues. Looked up from germline, CDR1 is MDHEN and CDR2 is SYDVKM. The DNA for the CDR3 is TGTGCCAGCAGTCCAGGTCGGGGAGGGGCGGTAATGAAAGATACGCAGTATTTT. The encoded protein is CASSPGRGGAVMKDTQYF.

The J gene is TRBJ1-5, the V gene TRBV20-1; D gene unclear. Germline loops: CDR1 DFQATT, CDR2 SNEGSKA (reference sequence). The V end was cut by 0 bases, the J end by 2 bases, with 17 bases between. This CDR3 region has 17 residues. The DNA for the CDR3 is TGCAGTGCTAGAGATTATCAGACAACCGGGCGCAATCAGCCCCAGCATTTT. It is translated as CSARDYQTTGRNQPQHF.

This clonotype has only one observation. The rearrangement joins TRBV7-9 to TRBJ1-2, with D unclear. The CDR3 spans 16 residues. Germline CDR1 is SEHNR and CDR2 is FQNEAQ (reference sequence). Trimming took off 4 bases at V and 2 bases at J, with 17 bases between the two ends. CDR3 protein: CASSSMSYLPNYGYTF. The DNA for the CDR3 is TGTGCCAGCAGCTCAATGTCGTATCTCCCGAACTATGGCTACACCTTC. Supplemented by reference TRBV7-9 and TRBJ1-2, the full variable domain reads DTGVSQNPRHKITKRGQNVTFRCDPISEHNRLYWYRQTLGQGPEFLTYFQNEAQLEKSRLLSDRFSAERPKGSFSTLEIQRTEQGDSAMYLCASSSMSYLPNYGYTFGSGTRLTVV.

This clonotype turned up a few times. The V and J genes are TRBV2 and TRBJ2-3, with unresolved D. CDR1 and CDR2 from the germline V gene are SNHLY and FYNNEI. Trimming took off 6 bases at V and 4 bases at J, with 8 bases between the two ends. The CDR3 length is 12 residues. The CDR3 DNA sequence: TGTGCCAGCAGGGCCGGGTCAGATACGCAGTATTTT. It yields the protein CASRAGSDTQYF.

This clonotype was observed a few times. V and J are TRBV5-1 and TRBJ2-5; 10 nucleotides agree with TRBD2. Trimming cost V 0 bases and J 2 bases; bases outside gene matches: 4. The CDR3 consists of 16 residues. The germline V gene has CDR1 SGHRS and CDR2 YFSETQ. CDR3 nucleotides: TGCGCCAGCAGCTTGGTGGTAGCGGGGGGTCAAGAGACCCAGTACTTC. This encodes CASSLVVAGGQETQYF.

Ten or more counts support this clonotype. The J gene is TRBJ2-7, the V gene TRBV27; D gene uncertain. This CDR3 region has 10 residues. V was shortened by 5 bases and J by 3 bases, with 2 bases between the two germline ends. The germline V gene has CDR1 MNHEY and CDR2 SMNVEV (reference sequence). CDR3 in amino acids: CASSIYEQYF. DNA of the CDR3: TGTGCCAGCAGTATCTACGAGCAGTACTTC.

This clonotype came up a few times. The chain combines TRBV15 with TRBJ1-3; D remains unclear. CDR3 length equals 16 residues. V gave up 0 bases and J gave up 2 bases, with 11 bases separating them. Looked up from germline, CDR1 is LNHNV and CDR2 is YYDKDF (reference sequence). CDR3 region: CATSRDRIVAGNTIYF. The CDR3 DNA follows: TGTGCCACCAGCAGAGATAGGATTGTGGCTGGAAACACCATATATTTT.

The table lists this clonotype with many counts. V gene TRBV29-1 combines with J gene TRBJ2-7, with 8 bases lining up with TRBD2. Trimming at V came to 2 bases and at J to 4 bases, leaving 10 bases not matched to a gene. The germline V gene has CDR1 SQVTM and CDR2 ANQGSEA. This CDR3 contains 15 residues. The DNA for the CDR3 is TGCAGCGTTGAACCTCTGGCGGGAGGTGATTACGAGCAGTACTTC. This gives the protein CSVEPLAGGDYEQYF.

Many counts were recorded for this clonotype. The V gene is TRBV10-3, the J gene TRBJ2-2; 11 nucleotides align to TRBD1. The trim removed 8 bases at V and 4 bases at J, leaving 3 bases unmatched. CDR1 ENHRY and CDR2 SYGVKD come from the germline V gene. The CDR3 runs 14 residues. The CDR3 DNA is TGTGCCATCGGACAGGGGGCGAGCACCGGGGAGCTGTTTTTT. Translating it yields CAIGQGASTGELFF.

The chain couples TRBV6-2 or TRBV6-3 to TRBJ2-1; 8 bases line up with TRBD1. Germline V gene data show CDR1 as MNHEY and CDR2 as SVGEGT. V shed 6 bases, J shed 9 bases, and the junction held 16 bases outside the gene matches. The CDR3 spans 16 residues. Here the CDR3 DNA reads TGTGCCAGCAGCCATGACCGGGACAGGCTGTTCGGTGAGCAGTTCTTC. Its protein product is CASSHDRDRLFGEQFF.

This clonotype was seen at least ten times. V usage is TRBV12-3 or TRBV12-4 and J usage is TRBJ2-2; TRBD1 matches 8 bases. Losses at the gene ends were 7 bases for V and 4 bases for J; bases not matched to a gene: 8. This CDR3 has 15 amino acids. This CDR3 reads CASTSGQGITGELFF. In DNA, the CDR3 is TGTGCCAGCACCTCAGGACAGGGAATCACCGGGGAGCTGTTTTTT.